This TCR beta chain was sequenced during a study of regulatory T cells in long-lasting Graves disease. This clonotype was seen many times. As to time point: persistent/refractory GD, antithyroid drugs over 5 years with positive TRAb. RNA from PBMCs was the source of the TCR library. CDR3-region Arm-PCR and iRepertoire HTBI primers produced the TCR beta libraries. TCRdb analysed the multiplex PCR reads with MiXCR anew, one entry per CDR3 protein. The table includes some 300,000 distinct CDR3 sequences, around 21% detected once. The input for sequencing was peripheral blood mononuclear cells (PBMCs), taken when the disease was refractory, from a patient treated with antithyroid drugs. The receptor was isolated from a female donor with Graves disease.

CDR3 DNA: TGTGCCAGCAGCTTAGACCCAAGTTCGGGTTATGGCTACACCTTC. Translation: CASSLDPSSGYGYTF. The chain couples TRBV7-2 to TRBJ1-2, with D unresolved. Trimming removed 1 base from V and 5 bases from J, with 14 bases in between. In germline, CDR1 is SGHTA, CDR2 FQGNSA. The CDR3 runs 15 residues.